Each of the 25 T cell receptor beta chains below was sequenced from the same sample in a study of T cell repertoires in cytomegalovirus infection. TCRdb itself ran the reads through MiXCR, one entry per CDR3 protein. The sample records approximately 500,000 distinct CDR3 sequences, approximately 15% being singletons. The sample comprised CD8+ T cells from PBMCs. The origin of the receptors is a human donor in good health (CMV status not recorded). Some clones in this sample may be carry-over from other donors' samples.

Many counts were recorded for this clonotype. The chain couples TRBV2 to TRBJ2-3; TRBD2 matches 9 bases. Germline CDR1 SNHLY, CDR2 FYNNEI. J lost 0 bases, V lost 6 bases, and 10 bases had no gene match. CDR3 length: 17 residues. CDR3 protein: CASRTAGGRLSTDTQYF. CDR3 nucleotide sequence: TGTGCCAGCAGGACAGCGGGGGGCCGGCTCAGCACAGATACGCAGTATTTT. Using reference TRBV2 and TRBJ2-3 for the parts outside the CDR3, the full variable domain is EPEVTQTPSHQVTQMGQEVILRCVPISNHLYFYWYRQILGQKVEFLVSFYNNEISEKSEIFDDQFSVERPDGSNFTLKIRSTKLEDSAMYFCASRTAGGRLSTDTQYFGPGTRLTVL.

This clonotype was seen ten or more times. V and J are TRBV7-8 and TRBJ1-5; D gene ambiguous. The germline V gene has CDR1 SGHVS and CDR2 FQNEAQ. This CDR3 has 13 amino acids. The V end lost 2 bases, the J end lost 3 bases, and 5 bases lay between the germline ends. CDR3 region: CASSLNLNQPQHF. The CDR3 DNA sequence: TGTGCCAGCAGCTTAAACCTCAATCAGCCCCAGCATTTT.

This clonotype was seen many times. The chain employs TRBV7-6 and TRBJ2-3; unclear D gene. The germline V gene encodes CDR1 SGHVS and CDR2 FNYEAQ. The CDR3 is 13 amino acids. V was cut by 4 bases and J by 4 bases, with 9 bases left in between. The CDR3 protein is CASSSARADTQYF. As DNA, the CDR3 is TGTGCCAGCAGCTCGGCTAGGGCAGATACGCAGTATTTT. Supplemented by reference TRBV7-6 and TRBJ2-3, the full variable domain reads GAGVSQSPRYKVTKRGQDVALRCDPISGHVSLYWYRQALGQGPEFLTYFNYEAQQDKSGLPNDRFSAERPEGSISTLTIQRTEQRDSAMYRCASSSARADTQYFGPGTRLTVL.

This clonotype has at least ten counts. V gene TRBV7-9 combines with J gene TRBJ2-7, with TRBD1 as a possible D gene (5 bases). The CDR3 covers 17 residues. Germline values: CDR1 SEHNR, CDR2 FQNEAQ (reference sequence). Trimming pared 4 bases from V and 0 bases from J, leaving 19 bases between. The CDR3: CASSSTTIRQSSYEQYF. CDR3 bases: TGTGCCAGCAGCTCAACAACAATAAGACAGAGCTCCTACGAGCAGTACTTC.

V usage is TRBV18 and J usage is TRBJ2-7, with D possibly called TRBD1 or TRBD2 (5 bases each). V dropped 0 bases and J dropped 5 bases, with 17 bases sitting between them. CDR1 is KGHSH, CDR2 LQKENI, per germline. The CDR3 consists of 16 residues. This chain's CDR3 is CASSPPGVAGFDEQYF. The CDR3 DNA reads as TGTGCCAGCTCACCACCGGGGGTAGCAGGTTTCGACGAGCAGTACTTC.

The rearrangement links TRBV3-1 to TRBJ2-7; D may be TRBD2 (5 bases). The length of the CDR3 is 15 residues. V gave up 4 bases and J gave up 0 bases, with 13 bases separating them. Germline CDR1 is LGHDT and CDR2 is YNNKEL (reference sequence). Here the CDR3 reads CASSPMGVFSYEQYF. The CDR3 nucleotides read TGTGCCAGCAGCCCCATGGGAGTTTTCTCCTACGAGCAGTACTTC.

This clonotype was counted at least ten times. In nucleotides, the CDR3 is TGTGCCAGCAGGGCTCCTACCGGGACAGGGGGCGACGAGCAGTACTTC. Protein sequence: CASRAPTGTGGDEQYF. The chain carries TRBV2 and TRBJ2-7, with 12 bases matching TRBD1. The CDR3 runs to 16 residues. The V segment lost 6 bases and the J segment 5 bases; nucleotides outside the gene matches: 11. CDR1 SNHLY and CDR2 FYNNEI come from the germline V gene. Complete variable domain (other parts from reference TRBV2 and TRBJ2-7): EPEVTQTPSHQVTQMGQEVILRCVPISNHLYFYWYRQILGQKVEFLVSFYNNEISEKSEIFDDQFSVERPDGSNFTLKIRSTKLEDSAMYFCASRAPTGTGGDEQYFGPGTRLTVT.

This clonotype was seen repeatedly, ten times or more. CDR3: CAISEGGGKETQYF. For the CDR3, the DNA is TGTGCCATCAGTGAGGGCGGAGGGAAGGAGACCCAGTACTTC. The chain recombines TRBV10-3 with TRBJ2-5, with a weak D call TRBD2 (6 bases). V lost 2 bases, J lost 5 bases, and 12 bases lay in between. The CDR3 contains 14 residues. The V gene's germline CDR1 is ENHRY and CDR2 SYGVKD.

This sequence joins TRBV5-1 and TRBJ1-4, with no clear D. CDR1 is SGHRS, CDR2 YFSETQ, per germline. The CDR3 is 15 residues long. Trimming removed 4 bases from V and 1 base from J, with 11 bases in between. The CDR3 here is CASSLGWGTNEKLFF. The CDR3 coding sequence is TGCGCCAGCAGCCTGGGGTGGGGAACTAATGAAAAACTGTTTTTT.

This clonotype was counted only a few times. CDR3 loop: CASSEGLRRGDEQFF. The CDR3 bases are TGTGCCAGCAGCGAGGGGTTACGCCGGGGGGATGAGCAGTTCTTC. The gene calls are TRBV5-5 and TRBJ2-1, with TRBD2 matching over 7 bases. This CDR3 has 15 residues. V dropped 4 bases and J dropped 8; count of bases not matched to a gene: 12. Germline CDR1 is SGHKS and CDR2 is YYEKEE (reference sequence).

This clonotype has just a few counts. The V gene is TRBV9, the J gene TRBJ2-7, with 13 bases that match TRBD2. Germline V lookup: CDR1 SGDLS, CDR2 YYNGEE. J was trimmed by 7 bases and V by 4 bases; bases with no gene match: 5. This CDR3 has 14 residues. The CDR3 sequence is CASSPTSGGQEQYF. The CDR3 DNA is TGTGCCAGCAGCCCGACTAGCGGGGGGCAGGAGCAGTACTTC.

The chain recombines TRBV5-4 with TRBJ2-7; D not certain. CDR3 length: 12 residues. Looked up from germline, CDR1 is SGHNT and CDR2 is YYREEE (reference sequence). V was trimmed by 4 bases and J by 5 bases, leaving 10 bases between them. CDR3 nucleotides: TGTGCCAGCAGCGACGACACTGACGAGCAGTACTTC. This gives the protein CASSDDTDEQYF.

The table lists this clonotype with many counts. The rearrangement uses TRBV7-8 and TRBJ2-5; D remains unclear. Germline V gene lookup returns CDR1 SGHVS and CDR2 FQNEAQ. The CDR3 is 18 amino acids. V was trimmed by 1 base and J by 1 base, leaving 19 bases between them. The CDR3 DNA follows: TGTGCCAGCAGCTTAGACCCGGAAATAGGCACCCCCCAAGAGACCCAGTACTTC. Translated: CASSLDPEIGTPQETQYF.

This clonotype was seen many times. For the CDR3, the DNA is TGTGCCAGCAGCTTAGTTACTAGCGGGAGTTGGGATGAGCAGTTCTTC. This gives the protein CASSLVTSGSWDEQFF. The rearrangement links TRBV7-8 to TRBJ2-1; 11 bases agree with TRBD2. With V trimmed by 1 base and J by 8 bases, 7 bases remained unmatched. Germline lookup yields CDR1 SGHVS and CDR2 FQNEAQ. The CDR3 has 16 amino acids. Drawing the rest from reference TRBV7-8 and TRBJ2-1, the complete variable domain is GAGVSQSPRYKVAKRGQDVALRCDPISGHVSLFWYQQALGQGPEFLTYFQNEAQLDKSGLPSDRFFAERPEGSVSTLKIQRTQQEDSAVYLCASSLVTSGSWDEQFFGPGTRLTVL.

This clonotype has a count of ten or more. The chain joins TRBV6-1 to TRBJ2-2; the D is unclear. In germline, CDR1 is MNHNS, CDR2 SASEGT. Trimming removed 6 bases from V and 4 bases from J, with 9 bases in between. CDR3 size: 13 residues. CDR3 sequence (DNA): TGTGCCAGCAGCCCTGACTTCACCGGGGAGCTGTTTTTT. Translation gives CASSPDFTGELFF.

The chain's CDR3 is CASSEIVTHDGELFF. The CDR3 DNA reads as TGTGCCAGCAGTGAAATTGTCACTCACGACGGGGAGCTGTTTTTT. This chain uses TRBV2 with TRBJ2-2; D ambiguous. Germline lookup yields CDR1 SNHLY and CDR2 FYNNEI. The CDR3 is made up of 15 amino acids. Trimming cost V 2 bases and J 7 bases, with 14 bases left between them.

The chain uses TRBV19 and TRBJ1-1, with D hard to call. Germline V gene sequence: CDR1 LNHDA, CDR2 SQIVND (reference sequence). The CDR3 extends over 13 amino acids. V lost 11 bases, J lost 4 bases, and 17 bases lay in between. The CDR3 region is CAASLGWGTEAFF. CDR3 coding DNA: TGTGCCGCCAGCTTGGGTTGGGGCACTGAAGCTTTCTTT.

This clonotype was seen at least ten times. V gene TRBV6-2 or TRBV6-3 combines with J gene TRBJ2-6; TRBD1 aligns across 10 bases. J lost 4 bases, V lost 2 bases, and 11 bases had no gene match. Germline lookup yields CDR1 MNHEY and CDR2 SVGEGT. The CDR3 contains 19 residues. The CDR3 nucleotides are TGTGCCAGCAGTTACCGACAACGACAGGGGGCGCGAGGGGCCAACGTCCTGACTTTC. It encodes CASSYRQRQGARGANVLTF.

The chain employs TRBV2 and TRBJ1-4, with 7 bases fitting TRBD1. Germline CDR1 and CDR2: SNHLY and FYNNEI. This CDR3 spans 19 amino acids. V lost 6 bases, J lost 0 bases, and 16 bases stayed unmatched. The CDR3 DNA is TGTGCCAGCAGCGACCCCGGGACAGCTCCCCTGGCAACTAATGAAAAACTGTTTTTT. Protein sequence: CASSDPGTAPLATNEKLFF.

About this clonotype: Its ends do not fully match the called genes, so a read error is possible. The gene calls are TRBV24-1 and TRBJ2-5, with 8 bases fitting TRBD2. Germline V gene lookup returns CDR1 KGHDR and CDR2 SFDVKD. The CDR3 consists of 18 residues. The CDR3 DNA is TGTGCCACCAGTGATTCGGAGGTTGTGGCGGGGGGACAAGAGATCCAGTACTTC. It yields the protein CATSDSEVVAGGQEIQYF.

This clonotype occurred many times. The gene calls are TRBV28 and TRBJ2-1; perhaps TRBD2 as D (5 bases). Looked up from germline, CDR1 is MDHEN and CDR2 is SYDVKM. The CDR3 is made up of 12 amino acids. Trimming cost V 5 bases and J 4 bases, with 6 bases left between them. The CDR3 DNA is TGTGCCAGCAGTCGAGGGTACAATGAGCAGTTCTTC. This gives the protein CASSRGYNEQFF.

This clonotype was observed a few times. This CDR3 is CASRGLAGGSSLDVREQYF. CDR3 bases: TGTGCCAGCAGGGGACTAGCGGGAGGATCCTCTCTTGACGTTCGCGAGCAGTACTTC. The chain is built from TRBV6-2 or TRBV6-3 and TRBJ2-7, with 15 bases matching TRBD2. This CDR3 has 19 amino acids. Germline loops: CDR1 MNHEY, CDR2 SVGEGT. Trimming removed 6 bases from V and 6 bases from J; junction bases left unmatched: 18.

This clonotype was detected ten times or more. The chain has TRBV12-3 or TRBV12-4 and TRBJ2-1, with TRBD1 matching over 8 bases. The CDR3 has 15 residues. V lost 3 bases and J lost 6; bases outside the gene matches: 7. In DNA form, the CDR3 reads TGTGCCAGCAGTTTTGCAGGGGGCTGGGGCAATGAGCAGTTCTTC. Amino acids: CASSFAGGWGNEQFF.

This CDR3 reads CASRPSLLGFNQPQHF. The CDR3 DNA reads as TGTGCCAGCAGACCGAGTCTTTTAGGGTTCAATCAGCCCCAGCATTTT. V gene TRBV28 combines with J gene TRBJ1-5; D unclear. CDR3 length equals 16 residues. The ends were cut back, 6 bases at V and 3 bases at J, with 18 bases in the middle. Germline V gives CDR1 MDHEN, CDR2 SYDVKM.

This chain uses TRBV19 with TRBJ1-1; 10 positions match TRBD1. From germline, CDR1 is LNHDA and CDR2 SQIVND (reference sequence). The junction had 9 bases not matched to a gene; V was cut back by 7 bases and J by 4 bases. There are 15 residues in the CDR3. The CDR3: CASTRQGARVTEAFF. The CDR3, as DNA: TGTGCCAGTACCCGACAGGGGGCGAGGGTCACTGAAGCTTTCTTT.